Following are 26 T cell receptor beta chains from one sample sequenced in a study of CD8+ T cells in alopecia areata. Specimens obtained from alopecia areata patients comprised lesional scalp punch biopsies and peripheral blood. Once RNA had been extracted, it was reverse transcribed into cDNA to act as the sequencing template. TCRdb's copy holds only in-frame clones and misses some; the assay was immunoSEQ multiplex PCR. Here the sample spans more than 10,000 clones, approximately 58% being singletons. The input for sequencing was skin, taken at week 0. These receptors originate from a human donor with alopecia areata.

This clone has more than one count but fewer than ten. The V and J genes are TRBV28 and TRBJ1-4; 8 bases are a match to TRBD1. With 4 bases clipped from V and 8 bases from J, the junction kept 3 bases outside the gene matches. This CDR3 contains 13 residues. Germline assignment: CDR1 MDHEN and CDR2 SYDVKM. For the CDR3, the DNA is TGTGCCAGCAGTTCAGGGGGCGAGGAAAAACTGTTTTTT. Translating it yields CASSSGGEEKLFF.

This clone occurred a few times. The V call is TRBV6-1, the J call TRBJ2-7; no definite D call. CDR3 size: 18 residues. CDR1 is MNHNS and CDR2 is SASEGT in the germline V gene. The V end was cut by 0 bases, the J end by 5 bases, with 23 bases between. The CDR3, as DNA: TGTGCCAGCAGTGAAGCCCGCTTTTATGCGACTGGCGGTCACGAGCAGTACTTC. Translation gives CASSEARFYATGGHEQYF.

This clone is large within its sample. The CDR3 nucleotides read TGTGCCAGCAGTTCCATGGGACGGATCAATGAGCAGTTCTTC. This encodes CASSSMGRINEQFF. The chain couples TRBV27 to TRBJ2-1; either TRBD1 or TRBD2 may fit D (5 bases each). V gave up 4 bases and J gave up 6 bases, with 13 bases separating them. Per germline, CDR1 MNHEY and CDR2 SMNVEV (reference sequence). CDR3 size: 14 residues.

The gene calls are TRBV7-2 and TRBJ2-5, with D possibly TRBD1 on 6 matching bases. The germline V gene encodes CDR1 SGHTA and CDR2 FQGNSA. Trimming left V 1 base short and J 2 bases short, with 11 bases between. CDR3 length equals 15 residues. Here the CDR3 DNA reads TGTGCCAGCAGCTTAGTGGGGCAGGGGCAAGAGACCCAGTACTTC. The encoded protein is CASSLVGQGQETQYF.

V is TRBV29-1 and J is TRBJ2-7; 8 positions agree with TRBD2. V shed 6 bases and J 5 bases; nucleotides not matched to a gene: 12. CDR3 length: 14 amino acids. Germline CDR1 SQVTM, CDR2 ANQGSEA. The CDR3 reads CSVLTGTSINEQYF. The CDR3 DNA reads TGCAGCGTCCTAACCGGGACTAGTATTAACGAGCAGTACTTC.

This clone was detected only a few times. The chain links TRBV27 to TRBJ2-6, with D hard to call. V lost 5 bases, J lost 1 base, and 15 bases lay in between. The CDR3 is 17 residues long. The germline V gene has CDR1 MNHEY and CDR2 SMNVEV (reference sequence). This CDR3 is CASSPTPTASGANVLTF. CDR3 in DNA: TGTGCCAGCAGTCCGACCCCGACGGCGTCTGGGGCCAACGTCCTGACTTTC.

The chain carries TRBV6-6 and TRBJ1-1; no firm D call. Trimming cost V 0 bases and J 6 bases, with 8 bases left between them. The CDR3 loop spans 13 amino acids. Looked up from germline, CDR1 is MNHNY and CDR2 is SVGAGI (reference sequence). The CDR3 nucleotides read TGTGCCAGCAGTTACTCGGCAGACCCTGAAGCTTTCTTT. Protein product: CASSYSADPEAFF.

The V gene is TRBV7-3, the J gene TRBJ1-1, with a tentative D call TRBD1 (6 bases). Trimming removed 5 bases at V and 3 bases at J, with 10 bases between. The CDR3 has 13 amino acids. CDR1 is SGHTA and CDR2 is FQGTGA in the germline V gene. Here the CDR3 DNA reads TGTGCCAGCAGCCAGGACAGAGACACTGAAGCTTTCTTT. It yields the protein CASSQDRDTEAFF.

This chain joins TRBV5-6 and TRBJ2-7; a weak D match, TRBD1 (6 bases). Germline V lookup: CDR1 SGHDT, CDR2 YYEEEE. The V and J ends lost 4 bases and 3 bases respectively, with 20 bases between them. This CDR3 region has 16 residues. CDR3 in amino acids: CASSPKGLYRVYEQYF. CDR3 DNA sequence: TGTGCCAGCAGCCCCAAAGGTTTATACAGGGTCTACGAGCAGTACTTC.

This chain uses TRBV6-5 with TRBJ2-1; D call uncertain. Germline V CDR1 and CDR2: MNHEY, SVGAGI. V lost 0 bases and J 7 bases, leaving 10 bases between the germline ends. This CDR3 region has 14 residues. The DNA for the CDR3 is TGTGCCAGCAGTTACTCCCCGTTCGGGAATGAGCAGTTCTTC. It specifies CASSYSPFGNEQFF.

Of note for this clone: Germline is not matched at one junction end, which may reflect a read error. Other DNA sequences in this specimen translate into the identical CDR3. The CDR3 DNA sequence: TGTGCCAGCAGCTTATGGAGGGGGTCTGAAGCCTTCTTT. This gives the protein CASSLWRGSEAFF. The rearrangement joins TRBV7-2 to TRBJ1-1; possible D gene TRBD1, 6 bases. This CDR3 is 13 amino acids long. CDR1 is SGHTA, CDR2 FQGNSA, per germline.

This clone is a singleton in its sample. The CDR3 reads CASSGGRYSGNTIYF. The CDR3 DNA reads TGTGCCAGCAGCGGGGGACGCTACTCTGGAAACACCATATATTTT. The V call is TRBV9, the J call TRBJ1-3, with TRBD1 as a possible D gene (5 bases). In germline, CDR1 is SGDLS, CDR2 YYNGEE. Between the trimmed V and J ends, which lost 3 bases and 0 bases, there was a span of 10 bases. This CDR3 spans 15 amino acids.

The CDR3 DNA sequence: TGCAGCAGCCAAGGGGAAGGAGAAAAACTGTTTTTT. This translates into CSSQGEGEKLFF. The gene calls are TRBV29-1 and TRBJ1-4; perhaps TRBD1 as D (5 bases). V lost 8 bases, J lost 8 bases, and 15 bases lay in between. The CDR3 is made up of 12 amino acids. Germline CDR1 and CDR2: SQVTM and ANQGSEA. The variable domain in full, completed from reference TRBV29-1 and TRBJ1-4, reads SAVISQKPSRDICQRGTSLTIQCQVDSQVTMMFWYRQQPGQSLTLIATANQGSEATYESGFVIDKFPISRPNLTFSTLTVSNMSPEDSSIYLCSSQGEGEKLFFGSGTQLSVL.

The sample holds a few counts of this clone. In DNA form, the CDR3 reads TGTGCCAGCAGCAAGGCCTTCAGACGGGATGGCTACACCTTC. Protein: CASSKAFRRDGYTF. The chain joins TRBV11-3 to TRBJ1-2; D not certain. The CDR3 consists of 14 residues. The germline gives CDR1 SGHNT, CDR2 YENEEA. With 5 bases removed from V and 6 bases from J, the gap between germline ends came to 16 bases.

The chain has TRBV6-5 and TRBJ1-5; possible D gene TRBD1, 6 bases. Germline CDR1 is MNHEY and CDR2 is SVGAGI. V lost 6 bases and J lost 0, with 12 bases in between. This CDR3 comprises 15 residues. The CDR3 protein is CASRRTADSNQPQHF. The DNA for the CDR3 is TGTGCCAGCAGACGGACAGCCGATAGCAATCAGCCCCAGCATTTT.

Here the CDR3 DNA reads TGTGCCAGCAGTACCGGACAGGGGGGCACTGAAGCTTTCTTT. Protein sequence: CASSTGQGGTEAFF. The chain recombines TRBV2 with TRBJ1-1; 10 bases line up with TRBD1. The CDR3 is 14 residues long. V trimming: 5 bases; J trimming: 4 bases; junction bases outside the gene matches: 4. Germline V gene data show CDR1 as SNHLY and CDR2 as FYNNEI.

The rearrangement uses TRBV7-3 and TRBJ2-2; TRBD1 is a possible D gene (6 bases). CDR1 SGHTA and CDR2 FQGTGA come from the germline V gene. Trimming pared 2 bases from V and 7 bases from J, leaving 14 bases between. This CDR3 has 15 residues. The CDR3 coding sequence is TGTGCCAGCAGCTTAGTAGTCCAGGGGAACGGGGAGCTGTTTTTT. It yields the protein CASSLVVQGNGELFF. The full variable domain, with the rest looked up from reference TRBV7-3 and TRBJ2-2, is GAGVSQTPSNKVTEKGKYVELRCDPISGHTALYWYRQSLGQGPEFLIYFQGTGAADDSGLPNDRFFAVRPEGSVSTLKIQRTERGDSAVYLCASSLVVQGNGELFFGEGSRLTVL.

This rearrangement joins TRBV4-3 to TRBJ2-1; D ambiguous. Trimming removed 3 bases from V and 0 bases from J, with 12 bases in between. The CDR3 totals 16 residues. Germline-derived CDR1 and CDR2 are LGHNA and YSLEER. The CDR3 loop reads CASSQLDLISYNEQFF. The CDR3 nucleotides read TGCGCCAGCAGCCAGCTAGATCTGATCTCCTACAATGAGCAGTTCTTC.

V gene TRBV4-1 combines with J gene TRBJ2-1; TRBD2 matches 12 bases. The CDR3 is 21 amino acids. Germline values: CDR1 MGHRA, CDR2 YSYEKL. Trimming took 1 base from V and 6 from J; bases not matched to a gene: 19. CDR3 sequence (DNA): TGCGCCAGCAGCCAAGTTCCACTAGCGGGAGGACCGGAATACGACTCCAATGAGCAGTTCTTC. It codes for CASSQVPLAGGPEYDSNEQFF.

The gene calls are TRBV29-1 and TRBJ2-1, with 12 bases identical to TRBD1. V dropped 3 bases and J dropped 10; count of bases not matched to a gene: 10. CDR1 and CDR2 from the germline V gene are SQVTM and ANQGSEA. CDR3 length: 15 amino acids. CDR3 residues: CSVDSGTGGTREQFF. The CDR3, as DNA: TGCAGCGTTGACTCGGGGACAGGGGGCACGAGGGAGCAGTTCTTC.

This clone showed up just once. The chain uses TRBV7-2 and TRBJ1-4, with 7 bases matching TRBD1. This CDR3 is built from 15 residues. Germline CDR1 and CDR2: SGHTA and FQGNSA. J lost 1 base, V lost 4 bases, and 3 bases had no gene match. Here the CDR3 DNA reads TGTGCCAGCAGCTCCGGGGACAGAACTAATGAAAAACTGTTTTTT. Protein: CASSSGDRTNEKLFF.

This clone was seen only a few times. The rearrangement uses TRBV2 and TRBJ2-7; the D is unclear. Germline CDR1 and CDR2: SNHLY and FYNNEI. The length of the CDR3 is 14 residues. V lost 3 bases and J lost 4, with 13 bases in between. CDR3 loop: CASSEWHSIYEQYF. DNA of the CDR3: TGTGCCAGCAGTGAGTGGCACAGTATATACGAGCAGTACTTC.

There are a few counts of this clone. The J gene is TRBJ2-3, the V gene TRBV4-2; possibly TRBD2 for D (7 bases). The CDR3 has 18 amino acids. Deletions cut 2 bases from V and 0 bases from J, with 18 bases between. The V gene's germline CDR1 is LGHNA and CDR2 YNFKEQ. CDR3 sequence: CASSQKWGGPFSTDTQYF. The DNA for the CDR3 is TGTGCCAGCAGCCAAAAATGGGGGGGCCCTTTTAGCACAGATACGCAGTATTTT.

This chain links TRBV9 with TRBJ1-1; TRBD1 might be the D (5 bases). Trimming stripped 3 bases from V and 13 bases from J, with 22 bases between. The CDR3 runs to 14 residues. Germline V gene lookup returns CDR1 SGDLS and CDR2 YYNGEE. The CDR3 here is CASSGQSYRSQVFF. The CDR3 bases are TGTGCCAGCAGCGGGCAAAGTTACAGGTCTCAGGTTTTCTTT.

The chain couples TRBV19 to TRBJ2-7; D is perhaps TRBD1 (6 bases). V lost 6 bases to trimming and J lost 6 bases, with 21 bases between them. The CDR3 is 15 residues long. Per the germline V gene, CDR1 is LNHDA and CDR2 is SQIVND (reference sequence). In nucleotides, the CDR3 is TGTGCCAGTAGGCCCGCGACAGGAACCGGTCTCGAGCAGTACTTC. Residues: CASRPATGTGLEQYF. The whole variable domain, filled in from reference TRBV19 and TRBJ2-7, reads DGGITQSPKYLFRKEGQNVTLSCEQNLNHDAMYWYRQDPGQGLRLIYYSQIVNDFQKGDIAEGYSVSREKKESFPLTVTSAQKNPTAFYLCASRPATGTGLEQYFGPGTRLTVT.

The chain joins TRBV7-8 to TRBJ1-2, with 9 bases matching TRBD1. The germline CDR1 and CDR2 sequences are SGHVS and FQNEAQ. Trimming cost V 5 bases and J 7 bases; bases outside gene matches: 17. The CDR3 is 17 residues long. CDR3 nucleotide sequence: TGTGCCAGCAGCGTAGGGGGATCCGGGACAGGGATTTTTGGCTACACCTTC. Protein sequence: CASSVGGSGTGIFGYTF.